The source of this T cell receptor (beta chain) is a study of CD8 T cells in ankylosing spondylitis. Study-level findings and limits: Disease-linked clones, CD8+, were relatively rare in peripheral blood. What appeared characteristic of ankylosing spondylitis blood was a TCR beta motif of eight highly homologous variants. Matched ankylosing spondylitis synovial fluid reportedly contained a significantly enriched population of disease-linked clones.

Germline V gene sequence: CDR1 LNHNV, CDR2 YYDKDF (reference sequence). Trimming took 4 bases from V and 2 from J, leaving 11 bases between them. This CDR3 comprises 14 residues. As the method for making TCR beta libraries, quantitative 5'-RACE with molecular barcodes was used. TCRdb ran MiXCR on the 5' RACE reads and lists one entry per CDR3 protein. The sample shows a few hundred thousand distinct CDR3 sequences, more than 15% of them seen only once. A remark on this clonotype: Antigen unknown.

The receptor comes from a male donor with ankylosing spondylitis or in good health (not recorded which). This sequence joins TRBV15 and TRBJ2-5; D is possibly TRBD1 (6 bases). The sample comprised blood, either unsorted or a sorted T cell fraction (not recorded which). CDR3 sequence (DNA): TGTGCCACCAGCACATACAGGGAACAAGAGACCCAGTACTTC. Translated, it gives CATSTYREQETQYF.